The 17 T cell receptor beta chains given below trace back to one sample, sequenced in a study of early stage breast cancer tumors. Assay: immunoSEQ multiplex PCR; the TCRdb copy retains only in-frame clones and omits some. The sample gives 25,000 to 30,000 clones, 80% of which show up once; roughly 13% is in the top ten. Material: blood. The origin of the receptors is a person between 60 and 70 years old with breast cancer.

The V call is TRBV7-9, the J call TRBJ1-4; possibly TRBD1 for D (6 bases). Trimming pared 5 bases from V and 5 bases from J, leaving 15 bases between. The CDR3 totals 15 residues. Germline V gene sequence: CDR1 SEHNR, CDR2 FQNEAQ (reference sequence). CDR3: CASSATGNSNEKLFF. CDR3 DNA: TGTGCCAGCAGCGCCACAGGGAATTCGAATGAAAAACTGTTTTTT.

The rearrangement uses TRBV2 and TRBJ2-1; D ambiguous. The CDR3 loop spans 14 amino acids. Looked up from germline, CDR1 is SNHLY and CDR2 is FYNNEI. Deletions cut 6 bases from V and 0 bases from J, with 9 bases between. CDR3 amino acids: CASRTLSSYNEQFF. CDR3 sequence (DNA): TGTGCCAGCAGGACACTTAGCTCCTACAATGAGCAGTTCTTC.

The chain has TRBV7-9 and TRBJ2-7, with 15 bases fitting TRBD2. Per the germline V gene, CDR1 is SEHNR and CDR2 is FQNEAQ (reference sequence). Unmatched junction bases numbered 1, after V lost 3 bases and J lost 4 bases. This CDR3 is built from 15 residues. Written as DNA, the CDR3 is TGTGCCAGCAGCTTGGGACTAGCGGGAGGTTACGAGCAGTACTTC. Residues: CASSLGLAGGYEQYF. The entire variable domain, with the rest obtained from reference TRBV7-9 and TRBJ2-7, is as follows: DTGVSQNPRHKITKRGQNVTFRCDPISEHNRLYWYRQTLGQGPEFLTYFQNEAQLEKSRLLSDRFSAERPKGSFSTLEIQRTEQGDSAMYLCASSLGLAGGYEQYFGPGTRLTVT.

The CDR3 sequence is CASSFRTGRETQYF. For the CDR3, the DNA is TGTGCCAGCAGCTTTAGGACAGGCCGCGAGACCCAGTACTTC. The chain uses TRBV5-4 and TRBJ2-5; TRBD1 aligns across 7 bases. The CDR3 is 14 residues long. CDR1 and CDR2 from the germline V gene are SGHNT and YYREEE (reference sequence). Trimming removed 2 bases from V and 5 bases from J; junction bases left unmatched: 6.

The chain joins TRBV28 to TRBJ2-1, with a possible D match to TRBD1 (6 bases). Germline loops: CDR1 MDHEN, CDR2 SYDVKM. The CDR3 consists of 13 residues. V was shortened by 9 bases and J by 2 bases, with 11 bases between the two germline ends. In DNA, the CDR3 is TGTGCCAGTACCGGGACACCCTACAATGAGCAGTTCTTC. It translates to CASTGTPYNEQFF.

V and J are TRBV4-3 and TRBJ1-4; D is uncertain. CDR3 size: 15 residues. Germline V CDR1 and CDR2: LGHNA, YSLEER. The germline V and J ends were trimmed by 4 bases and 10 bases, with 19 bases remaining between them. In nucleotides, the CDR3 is TGCGCCAGCAGCCCCGACGGGAGCGGGAGGAGAAAACTGTTTTTT. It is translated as CASSPDGSGRRKLFF.

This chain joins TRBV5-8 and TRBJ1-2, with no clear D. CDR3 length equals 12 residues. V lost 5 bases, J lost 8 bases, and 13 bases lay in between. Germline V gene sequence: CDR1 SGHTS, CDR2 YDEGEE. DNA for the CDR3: TGTGCCAGCAGAGGAGGGTCTTGGGGCTACACCTTC. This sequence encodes CASRGGSWGYTF.

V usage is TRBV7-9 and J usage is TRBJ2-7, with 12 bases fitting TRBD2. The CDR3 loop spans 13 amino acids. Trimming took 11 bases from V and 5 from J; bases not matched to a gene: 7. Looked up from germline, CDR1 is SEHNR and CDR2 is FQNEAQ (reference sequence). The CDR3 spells CAGGLAGIHEQYF. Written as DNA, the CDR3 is TGTGCCGGAGGACTAGCGGGAATCCACGAGCAGTACTTC.

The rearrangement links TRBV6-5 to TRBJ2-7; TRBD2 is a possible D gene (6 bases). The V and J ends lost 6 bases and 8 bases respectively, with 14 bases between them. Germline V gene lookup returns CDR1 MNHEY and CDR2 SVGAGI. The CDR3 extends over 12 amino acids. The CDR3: CASSDGGAKQYF. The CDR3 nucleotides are TGTGCCAGCAGCGACGGGGGTGCGAAGCAGTACTTC.

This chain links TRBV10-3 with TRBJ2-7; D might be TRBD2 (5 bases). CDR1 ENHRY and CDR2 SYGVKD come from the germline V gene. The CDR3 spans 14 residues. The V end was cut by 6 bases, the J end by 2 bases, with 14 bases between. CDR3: CAISSPGLPYEQYF. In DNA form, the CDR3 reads TGTGCCATCAGCTCCCCCGGACTCCCCTACGAGCAGTACTTC.

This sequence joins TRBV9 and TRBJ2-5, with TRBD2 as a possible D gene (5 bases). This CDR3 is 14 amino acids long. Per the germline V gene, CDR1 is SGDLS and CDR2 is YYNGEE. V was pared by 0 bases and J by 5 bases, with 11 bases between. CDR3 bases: TGTGCCAGCAGCGTAGATGAGAGGGTGGAGACCCAGTACTTC. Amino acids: CASSVDERVETQYF.

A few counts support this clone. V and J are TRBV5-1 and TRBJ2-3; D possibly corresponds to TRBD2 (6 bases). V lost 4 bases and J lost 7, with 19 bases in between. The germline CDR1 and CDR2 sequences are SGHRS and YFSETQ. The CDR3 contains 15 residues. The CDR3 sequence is CASSDVTRVQNTQYF. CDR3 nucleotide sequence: TGCGCCAGCAGCGACGTGACTAGGGTTCAAAATACGCAGTATTTT.

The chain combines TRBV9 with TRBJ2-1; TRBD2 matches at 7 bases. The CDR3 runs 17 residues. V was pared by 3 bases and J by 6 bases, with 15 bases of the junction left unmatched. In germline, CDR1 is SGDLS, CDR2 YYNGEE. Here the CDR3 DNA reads TGTGCCAGCAGCGACCACTCACCCGTAGCGGGTACCAATGAGCAGTTCTTC. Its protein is CASSDHSPVAGTNEQFF.

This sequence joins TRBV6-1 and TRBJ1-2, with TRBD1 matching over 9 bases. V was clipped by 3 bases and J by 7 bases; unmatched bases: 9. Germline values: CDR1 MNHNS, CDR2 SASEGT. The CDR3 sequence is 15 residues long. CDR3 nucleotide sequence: TGTGCCAGCAGTGAGCGAGCCGGGACAGGGTTTGGCTACACCTTC. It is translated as CASSERAGTGFGYTF.

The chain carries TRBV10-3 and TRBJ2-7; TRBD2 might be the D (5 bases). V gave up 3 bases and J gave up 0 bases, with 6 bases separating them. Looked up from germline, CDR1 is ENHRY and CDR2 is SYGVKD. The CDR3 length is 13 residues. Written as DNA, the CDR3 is TGTGCCATCAGTGACGGACTCTCCTACGAGCAGTACTTC. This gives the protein CAISDGLSYEQYF.

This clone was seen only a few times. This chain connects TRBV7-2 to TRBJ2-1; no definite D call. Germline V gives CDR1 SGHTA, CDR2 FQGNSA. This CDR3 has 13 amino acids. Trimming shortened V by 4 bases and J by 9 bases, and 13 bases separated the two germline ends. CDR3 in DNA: TGTGCCAGCAGCTCGATCGGAGCTACTGAGCAGTTCTTC. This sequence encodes CASSSIGATEQFF.

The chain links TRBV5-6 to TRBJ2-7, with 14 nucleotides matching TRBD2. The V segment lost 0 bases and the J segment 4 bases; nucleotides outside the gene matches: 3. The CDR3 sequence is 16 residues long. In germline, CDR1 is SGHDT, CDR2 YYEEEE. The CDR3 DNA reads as TGTGCCAGCAGCTTGGGACTAGCGGGAGGGAGGTACGAGCAGTACTTC. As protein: CASSLGLAGGRYEQYF.